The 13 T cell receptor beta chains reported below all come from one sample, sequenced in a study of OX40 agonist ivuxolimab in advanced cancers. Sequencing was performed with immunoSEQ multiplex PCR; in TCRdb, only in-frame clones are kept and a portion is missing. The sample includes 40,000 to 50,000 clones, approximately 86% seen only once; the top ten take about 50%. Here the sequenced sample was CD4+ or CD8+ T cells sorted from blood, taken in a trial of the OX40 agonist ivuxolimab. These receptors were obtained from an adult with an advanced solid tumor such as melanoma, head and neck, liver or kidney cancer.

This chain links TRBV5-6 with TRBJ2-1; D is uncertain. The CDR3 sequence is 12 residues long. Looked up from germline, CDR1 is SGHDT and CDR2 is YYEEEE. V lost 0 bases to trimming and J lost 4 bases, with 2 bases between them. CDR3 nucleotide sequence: TGTGCCAGCAGCTTGGAGTACAATGAGCAGTTCTTC. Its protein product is CASSLEYNEQFF.

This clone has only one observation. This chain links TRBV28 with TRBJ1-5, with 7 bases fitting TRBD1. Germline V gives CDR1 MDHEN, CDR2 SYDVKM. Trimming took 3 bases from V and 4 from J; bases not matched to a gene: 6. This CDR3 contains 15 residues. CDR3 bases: TGTGCCAGCAGTTTCCCGCAGGGGGGTAATCAGCCCCAGCATTTT. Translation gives CASSFPQGGNQPQHF.

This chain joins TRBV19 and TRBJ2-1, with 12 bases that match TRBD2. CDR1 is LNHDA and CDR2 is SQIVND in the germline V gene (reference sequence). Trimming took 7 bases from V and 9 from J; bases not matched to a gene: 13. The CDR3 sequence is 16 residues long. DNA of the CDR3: TGTGCCAGTACTTCCGGGACTAGCGGGCTTCGGGGTGAGCAGTTCTTC. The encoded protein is CASTSGTSGLRGEQFF.

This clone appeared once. CDR3 sequence (DNA): TGCGCCAGCAGTAAGGACAGATACTACGAGCAGTACTTC. Translation gives CASSKDRYYEQYF. This chain uses TRBV10-2 with TRBJ2-7; maybe TRBD1 (6 bases). CDR3 length: 13 residues. CDR1 and CDR2 from the germline V gene are WSHSY and SAAADI. V lost 5 bases to trimming and J lost 3 bases, with 11 bases between them.

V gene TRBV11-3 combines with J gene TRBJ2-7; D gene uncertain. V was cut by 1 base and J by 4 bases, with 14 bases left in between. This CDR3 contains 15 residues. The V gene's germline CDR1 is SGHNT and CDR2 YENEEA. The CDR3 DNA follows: TGTGCCAGCAGCTTAGTCCTTTTAGGGCAGTACGAGCAGTACTTC. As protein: CASSLVLLGQYEQYF.

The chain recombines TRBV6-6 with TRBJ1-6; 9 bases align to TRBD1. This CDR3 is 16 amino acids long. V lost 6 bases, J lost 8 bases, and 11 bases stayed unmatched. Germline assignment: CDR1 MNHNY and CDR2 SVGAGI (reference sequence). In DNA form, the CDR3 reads TGTGCCAGCAGCCCCACCGGGGGACAGGGACATTCACCCCTCCACTTT. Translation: CASSPTGGQGHSPLHF.

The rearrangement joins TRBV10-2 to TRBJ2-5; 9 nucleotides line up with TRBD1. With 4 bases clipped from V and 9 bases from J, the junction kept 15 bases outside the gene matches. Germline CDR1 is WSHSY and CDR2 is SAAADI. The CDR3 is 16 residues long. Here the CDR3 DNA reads TGCGCCAGCAGTGCCTCCAGTAGACAGGGGGTGATGGCCCAGTACTTC. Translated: CASSASSRQGVMAQYF.

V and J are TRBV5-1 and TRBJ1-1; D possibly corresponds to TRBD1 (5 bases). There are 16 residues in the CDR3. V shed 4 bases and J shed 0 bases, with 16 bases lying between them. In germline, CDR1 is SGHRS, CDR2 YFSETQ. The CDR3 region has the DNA TGCGCCAGCAGCCGGGACGTCGGGACCTTGAACACTGAAGCTTTCTTT. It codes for CASSRDVGTLNTEAFF. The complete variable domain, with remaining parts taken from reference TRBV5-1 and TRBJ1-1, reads KAGVTQTPRYLIKTRGQQVTLSCSPISGHRSVSWYQQTPGQGLQFLFEYFSETQRNKGNFPGRFSGRQFSNSRSEMNVSTLELGDSALYLCASSRDVGTLNTEAFFGQGTRLTVV.

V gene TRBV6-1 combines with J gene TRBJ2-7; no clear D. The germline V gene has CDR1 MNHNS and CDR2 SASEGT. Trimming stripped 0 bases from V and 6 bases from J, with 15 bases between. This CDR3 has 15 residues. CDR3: CASSEAGRPGREQYF. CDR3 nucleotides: TGTGCCAGCAGTGAAGCGGGCAGGCCCGGCCGCGAGCAGTACTTC.

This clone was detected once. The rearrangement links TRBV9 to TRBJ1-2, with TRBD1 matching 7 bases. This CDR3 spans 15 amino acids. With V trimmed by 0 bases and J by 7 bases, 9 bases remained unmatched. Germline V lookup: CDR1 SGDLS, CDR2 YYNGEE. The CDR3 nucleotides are TGTGCCAGCAGCGTAGCCACGACAGGGTTGGGTGGCTACACCTTC. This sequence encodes CASSVATTGLGGYTF.

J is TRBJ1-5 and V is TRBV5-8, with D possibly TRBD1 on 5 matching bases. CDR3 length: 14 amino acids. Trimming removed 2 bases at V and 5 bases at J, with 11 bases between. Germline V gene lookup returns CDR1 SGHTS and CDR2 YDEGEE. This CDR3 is CASSLAQGDQPQHF. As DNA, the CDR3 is TGTGCCAGCAGCTTAGCCCAGGGAGATCAGCCCCAGCATTTT. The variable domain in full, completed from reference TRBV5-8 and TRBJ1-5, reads EAGVTQSPTHLIKTRGQQATLRCSPISGHTSVYWYQQALGLGLQFLLWYDEGEERNRGNFPPRFSGRQFPNYSSELNVNALELEDSALYLCASSLAQGDQPQHFGDGTRLSIL.

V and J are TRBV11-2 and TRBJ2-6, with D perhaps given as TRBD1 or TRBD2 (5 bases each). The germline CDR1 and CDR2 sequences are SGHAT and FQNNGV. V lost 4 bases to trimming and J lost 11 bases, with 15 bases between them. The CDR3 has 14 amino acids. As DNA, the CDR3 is TGTGCCAGCAGCTACCGGGACCAGATAGACGTCCTGACTTTC. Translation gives CASSYRDQIDVLTF.

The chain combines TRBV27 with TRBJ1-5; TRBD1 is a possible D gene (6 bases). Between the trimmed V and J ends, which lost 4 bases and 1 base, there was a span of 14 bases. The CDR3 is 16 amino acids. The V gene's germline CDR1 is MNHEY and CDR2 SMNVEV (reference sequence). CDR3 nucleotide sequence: TGTGCCAGCAGTTCTCGGAGACAGGAAAGCAATCAGCCCCAGCATTTT. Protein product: CASSSRRQESNQPQHF.